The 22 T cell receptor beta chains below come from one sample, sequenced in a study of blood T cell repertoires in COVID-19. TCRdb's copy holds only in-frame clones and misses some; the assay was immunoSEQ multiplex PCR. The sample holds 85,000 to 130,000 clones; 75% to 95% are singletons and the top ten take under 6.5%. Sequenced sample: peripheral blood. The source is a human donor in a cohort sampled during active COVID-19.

The CDR3 region has the DNA TGCAGCGTTGATCGGGGAATGAACACTGAAGCTTTCTTT. It is translated as CSVDRGMNTEAFF. The chain carries TRBV29-1 and TRBJ1-1; D gene unclear. This CDR3 is built from 13 residues. With 3 bases removed from V and 0 bases from J, the gap between germline ends came to 8 bases. Germline V gives CDR1 SQVTM, CDR2 ANQGSEA.

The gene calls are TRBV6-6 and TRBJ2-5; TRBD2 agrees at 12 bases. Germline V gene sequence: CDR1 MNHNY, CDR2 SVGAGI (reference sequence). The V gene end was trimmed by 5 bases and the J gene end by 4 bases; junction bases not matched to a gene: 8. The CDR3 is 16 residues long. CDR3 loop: CASSTLAGGPLETQYF. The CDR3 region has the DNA TGTGCCAGCAGTACTCTAGCGGGAGGGCCATTAGAGACCCAGTACTTC.

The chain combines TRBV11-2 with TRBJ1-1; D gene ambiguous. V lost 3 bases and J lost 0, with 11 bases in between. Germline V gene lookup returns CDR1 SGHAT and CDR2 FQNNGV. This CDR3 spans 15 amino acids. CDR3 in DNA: TGTGCCAGCAGCTTCCCCGGAGCTCTGAACACTGAAGCTTTCTTT. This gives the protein CASSFPGALNTEAFF.

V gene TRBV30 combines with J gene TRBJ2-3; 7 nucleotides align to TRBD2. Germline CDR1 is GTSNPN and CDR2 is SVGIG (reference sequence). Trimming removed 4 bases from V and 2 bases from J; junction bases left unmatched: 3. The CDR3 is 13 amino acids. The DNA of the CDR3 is TGTGCCTGGACGCGGGAGTTCACAGATACGCAGTATTTT. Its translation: CAWTREFTDTQYF.

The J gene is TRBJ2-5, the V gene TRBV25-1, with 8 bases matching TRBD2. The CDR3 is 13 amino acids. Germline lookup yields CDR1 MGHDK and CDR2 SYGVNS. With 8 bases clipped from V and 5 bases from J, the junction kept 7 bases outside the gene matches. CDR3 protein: CASRREGLETQYF. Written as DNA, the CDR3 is TGTGCCAGCCGCCGGGAGGGCCTGGAGACCCAGTACTTC.

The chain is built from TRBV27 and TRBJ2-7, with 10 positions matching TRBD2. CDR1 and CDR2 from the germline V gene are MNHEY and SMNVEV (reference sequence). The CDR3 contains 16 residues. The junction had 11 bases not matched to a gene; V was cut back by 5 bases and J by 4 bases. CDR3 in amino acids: CASSATGLALIYEQYF. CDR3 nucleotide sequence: TGTGCCAGCAGTGCGACGGGACTAGCGCTTATATACGAGCAGTACTTC.

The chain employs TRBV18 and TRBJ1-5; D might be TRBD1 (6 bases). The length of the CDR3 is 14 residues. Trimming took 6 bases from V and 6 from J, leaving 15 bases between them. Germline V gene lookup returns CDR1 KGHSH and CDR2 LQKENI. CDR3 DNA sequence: TGTGCCAGCTCTTCACTACAGGGATTTCAGCCCCAGCATTTT. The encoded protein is CASSSLQGFQPQHF.

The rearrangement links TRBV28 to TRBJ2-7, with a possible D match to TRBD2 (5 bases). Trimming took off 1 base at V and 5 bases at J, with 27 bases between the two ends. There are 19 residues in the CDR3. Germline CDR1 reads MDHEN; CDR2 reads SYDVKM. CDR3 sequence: CASSLFNWRSREGGNEQYF. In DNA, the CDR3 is TGTGCCAGCAGTTTATTTAATTGGAGGTCGAGGGAAGGTGGCAACGAGCAGTACTTC.

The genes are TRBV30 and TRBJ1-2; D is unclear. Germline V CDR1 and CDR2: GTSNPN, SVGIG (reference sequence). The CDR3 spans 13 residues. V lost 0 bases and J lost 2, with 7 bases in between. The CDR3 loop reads CAWSVHRNYGYTF. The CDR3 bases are TGTGCCTGGAGTGTCCACAGAAACTATGGCTACACCTTC. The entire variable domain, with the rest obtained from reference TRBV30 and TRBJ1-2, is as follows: SQTIHQWPATLVQPVGSPLSLECTVEGTSNPNLYWYRQAAGRGLQLLFYSVGIGQISSEVPQNLSASRPQDRQFILSSKKLLLSDSGFYLCAWSVHRNYGYTFGSGTRLTVV.

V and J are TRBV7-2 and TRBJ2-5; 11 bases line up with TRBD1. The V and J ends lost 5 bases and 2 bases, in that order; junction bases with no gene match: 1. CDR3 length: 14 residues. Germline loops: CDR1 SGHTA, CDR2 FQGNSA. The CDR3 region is CASSRDRGQETQYF. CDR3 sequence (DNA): TGTGCCAGCAGCCGGGACAGGGGGCAAGAGACCCAGTACTTC.

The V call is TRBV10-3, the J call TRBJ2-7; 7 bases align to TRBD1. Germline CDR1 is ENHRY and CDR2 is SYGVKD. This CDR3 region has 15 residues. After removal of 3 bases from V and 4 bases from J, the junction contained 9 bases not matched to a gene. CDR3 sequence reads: CAISDPTGSIYEQYF. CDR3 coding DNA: TGTGCCATCAGTGACCCGACAGGGAGTATTTACGAGCAGTACTTC.

In DNA form, the CDR3 reads TGCGCCAGCAGCCCGCGCGGGGGAAATCAGCCCCAGCATTTT. Its translation is CASSPRGGNQPQHF. This chain uses TRBV5-1 with TRBJ1-5; D possibly corresponds to TRBD1 (5 bases). The CDR3 spans 14 residues. V lost 4 bases and J 4 bases, leaving 12 bases between the germline ends. From germline, CDR1 is SGHRS and CDR2 YFSETQ.

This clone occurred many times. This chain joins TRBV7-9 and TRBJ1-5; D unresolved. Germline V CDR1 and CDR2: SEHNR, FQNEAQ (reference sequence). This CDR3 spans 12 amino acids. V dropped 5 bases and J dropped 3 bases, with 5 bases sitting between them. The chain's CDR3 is CASSQHNQPQHF. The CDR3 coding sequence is TGTGCCAGCAGCCAACACAATCAGCCCCAGCATTTT.

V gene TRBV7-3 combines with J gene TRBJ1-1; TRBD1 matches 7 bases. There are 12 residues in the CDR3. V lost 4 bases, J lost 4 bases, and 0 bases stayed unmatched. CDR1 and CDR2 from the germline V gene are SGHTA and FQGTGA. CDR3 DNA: TGTGCCAGCAGCTCAGGGGGCACTGAAGCTTTCTTT. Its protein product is CASSSGGTEAFF.

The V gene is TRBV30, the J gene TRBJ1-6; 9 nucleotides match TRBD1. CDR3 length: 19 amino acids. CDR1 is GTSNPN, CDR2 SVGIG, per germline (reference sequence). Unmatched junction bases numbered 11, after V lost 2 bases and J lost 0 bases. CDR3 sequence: CAWSSRTGEGRSYNSPLHF. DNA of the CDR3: TGTGCCTGGAGTTCTAGGACAGGGGAAGGACGCTCCTATAATTCACCCCTCCACTTT.

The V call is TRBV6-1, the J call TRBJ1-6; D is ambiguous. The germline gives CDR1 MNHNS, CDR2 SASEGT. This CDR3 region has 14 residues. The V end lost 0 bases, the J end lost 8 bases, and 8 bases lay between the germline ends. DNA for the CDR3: TGTGCCAGCAGTGAAGCGGACGGGGATTCACCCCTCCACTTT. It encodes CASSEADGDSPLHF.

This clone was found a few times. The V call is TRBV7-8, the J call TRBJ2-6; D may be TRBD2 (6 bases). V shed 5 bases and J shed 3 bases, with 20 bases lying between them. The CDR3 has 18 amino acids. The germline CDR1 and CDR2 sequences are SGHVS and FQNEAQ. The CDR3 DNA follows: TGTGCCAGCAGCCCGCGGACTAATACTTTTCTTGGGGCCAACGTCCTGACTTTC. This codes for CASSPRTNTFLGANVLTF.

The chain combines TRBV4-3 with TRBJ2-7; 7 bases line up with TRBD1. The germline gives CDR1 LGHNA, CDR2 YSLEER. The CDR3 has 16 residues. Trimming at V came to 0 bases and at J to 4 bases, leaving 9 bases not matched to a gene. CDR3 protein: CASSQEVTGSWYEQYF. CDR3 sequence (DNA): TGCGCCAGCAGCCAAGAGGTGACAGGGAGCTGGTACGAGCAGTACTTC.

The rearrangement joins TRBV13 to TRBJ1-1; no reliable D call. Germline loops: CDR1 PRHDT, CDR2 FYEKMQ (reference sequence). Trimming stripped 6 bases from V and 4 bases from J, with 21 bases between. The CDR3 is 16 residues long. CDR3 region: CASSPGLSTGTTEAFF. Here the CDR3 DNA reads TGTGCCAGCAGTCCCGGACTCTCAACGGGAACCACTGAAGCTTTCTTT.

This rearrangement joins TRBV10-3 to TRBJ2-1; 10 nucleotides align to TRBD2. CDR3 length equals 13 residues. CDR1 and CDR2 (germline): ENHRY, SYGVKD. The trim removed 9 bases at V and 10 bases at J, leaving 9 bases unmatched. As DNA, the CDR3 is TGTGCCATAGATAGCGGGAGGATTGCCGAGCAGTTCTTC. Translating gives CAIDSGRIAEQFF.

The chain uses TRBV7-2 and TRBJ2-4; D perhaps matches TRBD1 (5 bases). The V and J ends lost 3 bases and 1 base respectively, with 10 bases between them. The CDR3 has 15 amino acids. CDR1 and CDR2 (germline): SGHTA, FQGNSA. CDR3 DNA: TGTGCCAGCAGCTTGTCCAGGGATGCCAAAAACATTCAGTACTTC. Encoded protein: CASSLSRDAKNIQYF.

CDR3 nucleotides: TGTGCCAGTAGTATACTTAAGGGGCCCAATGAAAAACTGTTTTTT. Protein: CASSILKGPNEKLFF. The chain has TRBV19 and TRBJ1-4; a possible D gene is TRBD1 (5 bases). The CDR3 is made up of 15 amino acids. V lost 2 bases and J lost 5, with 12 bases in between. Per germline, CDR1 LNHDA and CDR2 SQIVND (reference sequence).